The clone carrying this T cell receptor beta chain was detected only once. Its antigen is not known. These data come from a study of CD8 T cells in Susac syndrome. Study-level findings and limits: As the study acknowledged, the number of individuals who were part of its TCR sequencing and HLA analysis was relatively small.

RNA amounts of about 0.5 to 1 ug underwent reverse transcription with random hexamers. An immunoSEQ multiplex PCR generated amplified TCR beta CDR3 products spanning 54 Vbeta and 13 Jbeta. TCRdb redid the calling of the immunoSEQ multiplex PCR reads with MiXCR, one entry per CDR3 protein. Counted here are more than 200,000 distinct CDR3 sequences, 90% to 95% occurring once; the ten biggest clones make up roughly 0.07%. Unmatched junction bases numbered 4, after V lost 4 bases and J lost 2 bases. The germline V gene has CDR1 LGHDT and CDR2 YNNKEL (reference sequence). The CDR3 length is 14 residues. Sequencing of TCR beta was undertaken in CD8+ and CD4+ T cells derived from blood. Relapsing-remitting disease, either stable or active, was present in the multiple sclerosis controls, who were treatment-naive patients.

The source material was CD4+ T cells from PBMCs. The receptor was derived from a human donor with multiple sclerosis. The V call is TRBV3-1, the J call TRBJ2-7, with TRBD2 matching 8 bases. The CDR3 protein is CASSLGTRTYEQYF. CDR3 in DNA: TGTGCCAGCAGCCTCGGGACTAGGACCTACGAGCAGTACTTC.